The entry below describes one T cell receptor (beta chain). Its antigen remains unidentified. This record belongs to a study of vaccination effects on CD4 cells after COVID-19. Sequencing in the ViraFEST assay came after antigen-specific CD4+ T cells had been expanded with viral peptide pools, which were used to stimulate PBMC. Having been cultured for ten to eleven days, the cells underwent CD4+ T cell isolation. Two-dose BNT162b2 or mRNA-1273 vaccination was given to participants. Germline V gene sequence: CDR1 LNHDA, CDR2 SQIVND (reference sequence). The CDR3 covers 12 residues. Deletions cut 6 bases from V and 4 bases from J, with 8 bases between. Sequencing was performed with immunoSEQ multiplex PCR; in TCRdb, only in-frame clones are kept and a portion is missing. This table has 20,000 or so clones, 70% to 80% appearing once.

This TCR derives from a human donor who received a COVID-19 vaccine. Sequenced material: CD4+ T cells from PBMCs cultured with HCoV-229E spike peptides, taken after COVID-19 vaccination. The chain has TRBV19 and TRBJ2-3; D remains unclear. CDR3 DNA sequence: TGTGCCAGTAGCCAAAGCTCAGATACGCAGTATTTT. Residues: CASSQSSDTQYF.